The sequence of this T cell receptor beta chain was determined in a study of OX40 agonist ivuxolimab in advanced cancers. Whole-study findings and limits: Dosing at 0.1 to 3.0 mg/kg was accompanied by clonal expansion of CD4+ and CD8+ blood T cells by week 6.

CDR3 size: 14 residues. Germline loops: CDR1 MNHEY, CDR2 SVGAGI. V lost 6 bases and J lost 2, with 14 bases in between. The method was immunoSEQ multiplex PCR; TCRdb's version includes in-frame clones alone and lacks a portion of them. The profile covers about 94,000 clones, with 87% appearing a single time and about 0.3% taken by the ten largest. Points on this clone: As yet, its antigen is unknown.

The sample consisted of CD4+ or CD8+ T cells sorted from blood, taken in a trial of the OX40 agonist ivuxolimab. The receptor's source is an adult with an advanced solid tumor such as melanoma, head and neck, liver or kidney cancer. This chain joins TRBV6-5 and TRBJ2-7, with unresolved D. The CDR3 loop reads CASSPLFGPYEQYF. In nucleotides, the CDR3 is TGTGCCAGCAGCCCCCTCTTCGGCCCCTACGAGCAGTACTTC.